This T cell receptor beta chain came from a study of blood T cell repertoires in COVID-19. Germline CDR1 MNHEY, CDR2 SVGEGT. The CDR3 contains 16 residues. Trimming removed 5 bases from V and 3 bases from J, with 19 bases in between. Clones were sequenced by immunoSEQ multiplex PCR, and TCRdb holds only the in-frame ones, with some missing. The sample holds 140,000 to 150,000 clones, 88% seen once. The sequenced sample consisted of peripheral blood. The gene calls are TRBV6-2 or TRBV6-3 and TRBJ2-5; D possibly corresponds to TRBD2 (6 bases). The sequence came from a human donor in a cohort sampled during active COVID-19. The chain's CDR3 is CASSTTRAGTKETQYF. The CDR3 DNA reads as TGTGCCAGCAGTACCACTAGGGCGGGAACAAAAGAGACCCAGTACTTC.